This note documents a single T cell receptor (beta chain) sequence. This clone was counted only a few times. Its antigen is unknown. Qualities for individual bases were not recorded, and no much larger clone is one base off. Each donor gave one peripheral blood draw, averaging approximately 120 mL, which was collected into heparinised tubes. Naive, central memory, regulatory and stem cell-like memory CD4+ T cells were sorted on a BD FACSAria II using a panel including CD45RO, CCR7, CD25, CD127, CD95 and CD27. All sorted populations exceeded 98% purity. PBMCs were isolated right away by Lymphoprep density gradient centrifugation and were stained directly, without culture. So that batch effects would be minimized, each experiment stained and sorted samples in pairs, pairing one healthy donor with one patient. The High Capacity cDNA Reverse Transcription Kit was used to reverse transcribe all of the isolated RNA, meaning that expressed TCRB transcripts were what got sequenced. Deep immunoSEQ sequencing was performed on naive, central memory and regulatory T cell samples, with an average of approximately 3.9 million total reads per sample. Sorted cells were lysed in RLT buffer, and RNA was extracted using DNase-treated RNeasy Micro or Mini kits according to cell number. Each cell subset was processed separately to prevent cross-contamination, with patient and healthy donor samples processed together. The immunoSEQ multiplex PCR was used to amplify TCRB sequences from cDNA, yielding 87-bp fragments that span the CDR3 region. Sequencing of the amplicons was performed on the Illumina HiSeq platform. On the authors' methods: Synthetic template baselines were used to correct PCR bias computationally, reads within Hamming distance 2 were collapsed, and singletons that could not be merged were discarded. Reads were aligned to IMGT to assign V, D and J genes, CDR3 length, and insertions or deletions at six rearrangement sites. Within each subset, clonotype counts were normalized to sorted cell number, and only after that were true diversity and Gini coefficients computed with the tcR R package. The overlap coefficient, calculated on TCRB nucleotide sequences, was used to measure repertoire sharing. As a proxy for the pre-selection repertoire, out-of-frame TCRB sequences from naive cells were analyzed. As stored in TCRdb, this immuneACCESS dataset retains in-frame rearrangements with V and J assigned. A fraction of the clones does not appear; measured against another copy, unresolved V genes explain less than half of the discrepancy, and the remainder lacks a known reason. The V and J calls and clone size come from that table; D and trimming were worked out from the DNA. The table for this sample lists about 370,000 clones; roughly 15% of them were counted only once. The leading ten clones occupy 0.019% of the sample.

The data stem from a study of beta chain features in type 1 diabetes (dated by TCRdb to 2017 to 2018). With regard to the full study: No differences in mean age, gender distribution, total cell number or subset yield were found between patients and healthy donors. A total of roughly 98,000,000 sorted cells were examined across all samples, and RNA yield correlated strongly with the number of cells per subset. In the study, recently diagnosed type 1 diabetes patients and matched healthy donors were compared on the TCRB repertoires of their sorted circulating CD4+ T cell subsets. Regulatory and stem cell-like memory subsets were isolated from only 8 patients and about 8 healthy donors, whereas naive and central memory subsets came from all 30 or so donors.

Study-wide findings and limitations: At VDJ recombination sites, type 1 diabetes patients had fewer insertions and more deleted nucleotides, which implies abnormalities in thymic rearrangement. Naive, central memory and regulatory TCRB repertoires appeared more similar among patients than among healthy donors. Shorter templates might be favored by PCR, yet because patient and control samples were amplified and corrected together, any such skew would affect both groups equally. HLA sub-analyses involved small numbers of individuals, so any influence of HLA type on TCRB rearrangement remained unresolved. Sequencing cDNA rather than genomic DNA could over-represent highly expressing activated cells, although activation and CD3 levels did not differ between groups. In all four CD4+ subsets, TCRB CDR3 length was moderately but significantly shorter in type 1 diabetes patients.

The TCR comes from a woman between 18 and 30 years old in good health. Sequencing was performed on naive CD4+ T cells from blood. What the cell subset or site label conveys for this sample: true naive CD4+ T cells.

The encoded CDR3 is CASSLVAGGNQPQHF. In nucleotide form, the sequence is TGCGCCAGCAGCTTGGTTGCAGGGGGCAATCAGCCCCAGCATTTT. Recombination joined TRBV5-1 with TRBJ1-5; TRBD1 is perhaps the D gene, given 6 matching bases. CDR1 and CDR2 are read off the germline V gene as SGHRS and YFSETQ. Counted from cysteine to phenylalanine, this CDR3 has 15 amino acids. The CDR3 DNA has 45 bases and is translated from base 1. Trimming costs V 0 bases and J 2 bases, and their ends lie 9 bases apart.